This T cell receptor beta chain comes out of a study of blood T cell repertoires in COVID-19. Study as a whole: Acute-phase and convalescent COVID-19 samples originated in the United States, Italy and Spain. Sample material is recorded as cDNA or gDNA derived from T cells, B-cell-depleted T cells, or PBMCs.

Germline V gives CDR1 SGHAT, CDR2 FQNNGV. The CDR3 extends over 13 amino acids. Trimming cost V 4 bases and J 14 bases; bases outside gene matches: 10. All enrollees were about 18 to 89 years old and from about 25 US areas. Participants were placed into cohorts based on the clinical history they reported. Only in-frame clones appear in the TCRdb table, and some are missing; sequencing was by immunoSEQ multiplex PCR. The sample has around 240,000 clones, 85% to 90% seen once. This sequence joins TRBV11-2 and TRBJ2-5, with 10 bases identical to TRBD2. The specimen sequenced was PBMCs or T cells enriched from blood (not recorded which). The clonotype originates from a man aged 50 or older who had been exposed to COVID-19. The CDR3 bases are TGTGCCAGCAGCTCATTATATAGCGGGAGGACCTACTTC. Translated: CASSSLYSGRTYF.